These T cell receptor beta chains were read from a single sample in a study of T-cell reconstitution after alpha-beta-depleted transplantation in children. In TCRdb, the PCR reads were re-called with MiXCR into one record per CDR3 protein. The sample lists about 900,000 distinct CDR3 sequences, about 29% occurring once. This specimen consisted of PBMCs, mostly from graft donor cells, obtained 360 days after TCRalphabeta/CD19-depleted stem cell transplant. The receptor source for this set is a boy in the first two years of life who had a stem cell transplant for SCID, so the T cells may come from the graft donor. Each CDR3 is given with its conserved first and last residue. Fields, in order: D gene, V gene, clone size, J gene, CDR3 DNA, CDR3 protein. A D gene is named only where the DNA matches it firmly. Size tells how often a clone was seen (once, few, many) or the class of an expanded clone, and some rows leave it out.

D: -
V: TRBV4-1
size: -
J: TRBJ2-7
DNA: TGCGCCAGCAGCCACCCGGGGACGGCGAGCTCCTACGAGCAGTACTTC
CDR3: CASSHPGTASSYEQYF

D: TRBD1
V: TRBV6-5
size: -
J: TRBJ1-2
DNA: TGTGCCAGCAGTTACTCCCAGACAGGGTCCGGCTACACCTTC
CDR3: CASSYSQTGSGYTF

D: -
V: TRBV28
size: -
J: TRBJ2-7
DNA: TGTGCCAGCAGCCTCGCCCCGGGGGCCCTCCACGAGCAGTACTTC
CDR3: CASSLAPGALHEQYF

D: -
V: TRBV24-1
size: -
J: TRBJ2-5
DNA: TGTGCCACCAGTGATTTCGACAAGATAAACCAAGAGACCCAGTACTTC
CDR3: CATSDFDKINQETQYF

D: TRBD1
V: TRBV5-1
size: -
J: TRBJ1-1
DNA: TGCGCCAGCAGCTTGGCGTCCGGGACAGCTAACACTGAAGCTTTCTTT
CDR3: CASSLASGTANTEAFF

D: -
V: TRBV10-3
size: -
J: TRBJ2-7
DNA: TGTGCCATCAGTGAGTTTGACCACCCGGAGCAGTACTTC
CDR3: CAISEFDHPEQYF

D: TRBD1
V: TRBV28
size: few
J: TRBJ1-2
DNA: TGTGCCAGCAGTACCGAGGGGAAGGGGGCGGAAGGCTACACCTTC
CDR3: CASSTEGKGAEGYTF

D: TRBD1
V: TRBV9
size: -
J: TRBJ1-2
DNA: TGTGCCAGCAGTGGTTTGGACAGGGCGGGTGGCTACACCTTC
CDR3: CASSGLDRAGGYTF

D: TRBD1
V: TRBV24-1
size: -
J: TRBJ2-7
DNA: TGTGCCACCGTTTACCCCGGGACAGGGGTCCCCTACGAGCAGTACTTC
CDR3: CATVYPGTGVPYEQYF

D: TRBD2
V: TRBV5-1
size: few
J: TRBJ2-1
DNA: TGCGCCAGCAGCTTTGAGAGTAGCGGGGGGCCCAAGCAGTTCTTC
CDR3: CASSFESSGGPKQFF

D: TRBD1
V: TRBV20-1
size: few
J: TRBJ1-2
DNA: TGCAGTGCTAGAGGACAGGGAGGCTATGGCTACACCTTC
CDR3: CSARGQGGYGYTF

D: -
V: TRBV20-1
size: few
J: TRBJ1-2
DNA: TGCAGTGCTAGAGATTCCAGGGGCCCCAGGGGCTACACCTTC
CDR3: CSARDSRGPRGYTF

D: -
V: TRBV20-1
size: -
J: TRBJ2-1
DNA: TGCAGTGCTAGAAGCCATGAGCAGTTCTTC
CDR3: CSARSHEQFF

D: -
V: TRBV6-1
size: -
J: TRBJ1-1
DNA: TGTGCCAGCACCTCCCCTGGGCGGTGGAACACTGAAGCTTTCTTT
CDR3: CASTSPGRWNTEAFF

D: -
V: TRBV5-1
size: many
J: TRBJ2-7
DNA: TGCGCCAGCAGCTGGGCCAATTCCGACTACGAGCAGTACTTC
CDR3: CASSWANSDYEQYF

D: -
V: TRBV6-1
size: -
J: TRBJ1-5
DNA: TGTGCCAGCAGTAACTACGTCCTGCCCCAGCATTTT
CDR3: CASSNYVLPQHF

D: TRBD1
V: TRBV6-5
size: -
J: TRBJ1-2
DNA: TGTGCCAGCAGTTACTCCCTACAGGGGGGTGAAGGCTATGGCTACACCTTC
CDR3: CASSYSLQGGEGYGYTF

D: -
V: TRBV5-1
size: -
J: TRBJ2-3
DNA: TGCGCCAGCAGCGTCATAGATACGCAGTATTTT
CDR3: CASSVIDTQYF

D: TRBD2
V: TRBV4-1
size: many
J: TRBJ2-1
DNA: TGCGCCAGCAGCCAAGAAGGGAGCGGGGGGTTCGGTGAGCAGTTCTTC
CDR3: CASSQEGSGGFGEQFF

D: -
V: TRBV5-1
size: -
J: TRBJ2-3
DNA: TGCGCCAGCAGAACGGCCACTAGCACAGATACGCAGTATTTT
CDR3: CASRTATSTDTQYF

D: -
V: TRBV20-1
size: -
J: TRBJ1-3
DNA: TGCAGTGCCGTTTGGACTGGAAACACCATATATTTT
CDR3: CSAVWTGNTIYF

D: -
V: TRBV20-1
size: -
J: TRBJ1-5
DNA: TGCAGTGCTAATGGGGCGGATCAGCCCCAGCATTTT
CDR3: CSANGADQPQHF

D: -
V: TRBV27
size: -
J: TRBJ2-1
DNA: TGTGCCAGCACCCCTCGACAGTACAGCTCCTACAATGAGCAGTTCTTC
CDR3: CASTPRQYSSYNEQFF

D: -
V: TRBV5-1
size: -
J: TRBJ2-2
DNA: TGCGCCAGCAGCTACCACCCTAGAGGTGGGGAGGACGGGGAGCTGTTTTTT
CDR3: CASSYHPRGGEDGELFF

D: -
V: TRBV29-1
size: -
J: TRBJ2-1
DNA: TGCAGCGGTCTTGGCGGCTCCTACAATGAGCAGTTCTTC
CDR3: CSGLGGSYNEQFF

D: -
V: TRBV12-3/TRBV12-4
size: few
J: TRBJ1-2
DNA: TGTGCCAGCTCCGGACAGCTCAAGAACTATGGCTACACCTTC
CDR3: CASSGQLKNYGYTF

D: -
V: TRBV7-8
size: -
J: TRBJ2-1
DNA: TGTGCCAGCAGCCGACCGCCCGGATCCTACAATGAGCAGTTCTTC
CDR3: CASSRPPGSYNEQFF

D: -
V: TRBV2
size: once
J: TRBJ1-5
DNA: TGTGCCAGCAGTGAAGGTTGGGGGAGTAATCAGCCCCAGCATTTT
CDR3: CASSEGWGSNQPQHF

D: TRBD1
V: TRBV7-7
size: -
J: TRBJ2-5
DNA: TGTGCCAGCAGCCAGGGACAGTTCCAAGAGACCCAGTACTTC
CDR3: CASSQGQFQETQYF

D: -
V: TRBV5-5
size: -
J: TRBJ1-5
DNA: TGTGCCAGCAGCTTGGGAGGGTTTGGCAATCAGCCCCAGCATTTT
CDR3: CASSLGGFGNQPQHF

D: -
V: TRBV12-3/TRBV12-4
size: -
J: TRBJ2-1
DNA: TGTGCCAGCAAACCGGGACGGCGTTACAATGAGCAGTTCTTC
CDR3: CASKPGRRYNEQFF

D: TRBD1
V: TRBV7-9
size: -
J: TRBJ2-5
DNA: TGTGCCAGTTCGGGGACAGGGATACAAGAGACCCAGTACTTC
CDR3: CASSGTGIQETQYF

D: -
V: TRBV6-1
size: -
J: TRBJ2-1
DNA: TGTGCCAGCACCAAGGGTGGACTACCAGGGGGTAATGAGCAGTTCTTC
CDR3: CASTKGGLPGGNEQFF

D: -
V: TRBV5-1
size: few
J: TRBJ2-7
DNA: TGCGCCAGCAGCTCTGCAAACTACGAGCAGTACTTC
CDR3: CASSSANYEQYF

D: TRBD1
V: TRBV11-1
size: few
J: TRBJ2-7
DNA: TGTGCCAGCAGCCCATCGATCGGACAGGGCGTCTACCGCTCCTACGAGCAGTACTTC
CDR3: CASSPSIGQGVYRSYEQYF

D: -
V: TRBV5-1
size: -
J: TRBJ2-3
DNA: TGCGCCAGCAGCGTCTGGAGGGGGATAGAAGATACGCAGTATTTT
CDR3: CASSVWRGIEDTQYF

D: TRBD2
V: TRBV5-1
size: -
J: TRBJ2-3
DNA: TGCGCCAGCAACTCCCCCGGACTAGCGGGGGATACGCAGTATTTT
CDR3: CASNSPGLAGDTQYF

D: -
V: TRBV6-1
size: -
J: TRBJ1-4
DNA: TGTGCCAGCAGTGAAATGGCAGCAACTAATGAAAAACTGTTTTTT
CDR3: CASSEMAATNEKLFF

D: -
V: TRBV28
size: -
J: TRBJ2-5
DNA: TGTGCCAGCAGTTCCCTTGGCCGAAAACAGGGCTCCCAGTACTTC
CDR3: CASSSLGRKQGSQYF

D: -
V: TRBV27
size: -
J: TRBJ2-1
DNA: TGTGCCAGCAGTTTTACACAGGGAGGTAGGAATGAGCAGTTCTTC
CDR3: CASSFTQGGRNEQFF

D: -
V: TRBV4-1
size: -
J: TRBJ2-7
DNA: TGCGCCAGCAGCCAAGACGCCAGGGTGAAGGACGAGCAGTACTTC
CDR3: CASSQDARVKDEQYF

D: TRBD2
V: TRBV20-1
size: few
J: TRBJ2-5
DNA: TGCAGTGCCGGATCGGTGACAGCGGGGGGGCAAGAGACCCAGTACTTC
CDR3: CSAGSVTAGGQETQYF

D: -
V: TRBV30
size: -
J: TRBJ2-6
DNA: TGTGCCTGGAGGAACACCGGGGCCAACGTCCTGACTTTC
CDR3: CAWRNTGANVLTF

D: TRBD1
V: TRBV27
size: -
J: TRBJ2-7
DNA: TGTGCCAGCAGTTCCTCCGGGACAGGGGACTACGAGCAGTACTTC
CDR3: CASSSSGTGDYEQYF

D: -
V: TRBV5-1
size: -
J: TRBJ2-1
DNA: TGCGCCAGCAGCCCGACCGCCCTACCCCGAGATGAGCAGTTCTTC
CDR3: CASSPTALPRDEQFF

D: -
V: TRBV7-9
size: -
J: TRBJ1-1
DNA: TGTGCCAGCAGCTTAGGCCCCTCCTTCAACACTGAAGCTTTCTTT
CDR3: CASSLGPSFNTEAFF

D: -
V: TRBV5-1
size: -
J: TRBJ2-4
DNA: TGCGCCAGCAGCTTGTCACAGGCAGAATTTGAAAACATTCAGTACTTC
CDR3: CASSLSQAEFENIQYF

D: -
V: TRBV6-5
size: -
J: TRBJ2-2
DNA: TGTGCCAGCAGTTACAGCCTACCAGGACCCGGGGAGCTGTTTTTT
CDR3: CASSYSLPGPGELFF

D: -
V: TRBV3-1
size: -
J: TRBJ1-5
DNA: TGTGCCAGCAGCCAAGATTCGGGGGGGGGAGGTCCCCAGCATTTT
CDR3: CASSQDSGGGGPQHF

D: -
V: TRBV5-1
size: -
J: TRBJ2-5
DNA: TGCGCCAGCAGCCGCAGAAGGTTTGGGTCGTACCAAGAGACCCAGTACTTC
CDR3: CASSRRRFGSYQETQYF

D: -
V: TRBV19
size: -
J: TRBJ2-3
DNA: TGTGCCAGTAACCACGCTCCAACTAGCACAGATACGCAGTATTTT
CDR3: CASNHAPTSTDTQYF

D: -
V: TRBV5-6
size: few
J: TRBJ2-3
DNA: TGTGCCAGCAGCCAGGGGGGGAACACAGATACGCAGTATTTT
CDR3: CASSQGGNTDTQYF

D: -
V: TRBV5-1
size: few
J: TRBJ2-7
DNA: TGCGCCAGCAGCTGGAGGGGCCCTTCCTACGAGCAGTACTTC
CDR3: CASSWRGPSYEQYF